Below are 19 T cell receptor beta chains sequenced from a single sample in a study of T cell responses to AZD1222 COVID-19 vaccine. TCRdb's table, derived via immunoSEQ multiplex PCR, lists solely in-frame clones and lacks some. The data hold 130,000 or so clones, with roughly nine tenths observed a single time. Sequenced here: peripheral blood, sampled on day 0 of AZD1222 vaccination. The receptors stem from an adult in good health.

The V and J genes are TRBV7-3 and TRBJ1-5, with TRBD1 identical over 8 bases. This CDR3 contains 13 residues. With 3 bases clipped from V and 7 bases from J, the junction kept 2 bases outside the gene matches. CDR1 is SGHTA and CDR2 is FQGTGA in the germline V gene. CDR3 nucleotides: TGTGCCAGCAGCTTGACAGGGGACCAGCCCCAGCATTTT. It codes for CASSLTGDQPQHF.

The chain couples TRBV18 to TRBJ2-7; TRBD2 agrees at 7 bases. The ends lost 6 bases at V and 5 bases at J; junction bases unmatched: 4. The germline gives CDR1 KGHSH, CDR2 LQKENI. The CDR3 has 12 amino acids. In nucleotides, the CDR3 is TGTGCCAGCTCTCCGGGGGGAAACGAGCAGTACGTC. This sequence encodes CASSPGGNEQYV.

The V call is TRBV18, the J call TRBJ2-1; 11 bases align to TRBD2. Germline V gene data show CDR1 as KGHSH and CDR2 as LQKENI. The CDR3 is 15 amino acids. With 3 bases clipped from V and 9 bases from J, the junction kept 7 bases outside the gene matches. The CDR3 DNA sequence: TGTGCCAGCTCACCCTTACTAGCGGGAGAGGTTGAGCAGTTCTTC. It is translated as CASSPLLAGEVEQFF. The full variable domain, rest sourced from reference TRBV18 and TRBJ2-1, is NAGVMQNPRHLVRRRGQEARLRCSPMKGHSHVYWYRQLPEEGLKFMVYLQKENIIDESGMPKERFSAEFPKEGPSILRIQQVVRGDSAAYFCASSPLLAGEVEQFFGPGTRLTVL.

The sample holds one count of this clone. The chain links TRBV30 to TRBJ2-2; D is tentatively TRBD1 or TRBD2 (6 bases each). This CDR3 comprises 14 residues. V was clipped by 1 base and J by 5 bases, with 11 bases between them. Germline V gene sequence: CDR1 GTSNPN, CDR2 SVGIG (reference sequence). CDR3 in amino acids: CAWSGGAGTGELFF. CDR3 nucleotide sequence: TGTGCCTGGAGTGGGGGGGCTGGGACCGGGGAGCTGTTTTTT.

The chain combines TRBV18 with TRBJ2-5; 7 nucleotides match TRBD1. The ends lost 6 bases at V and 2 bases at J; junction bases unmatched: 3. CDR1 and CDR2 from the germline V gene are KGHSH and LQKENI. CDR3 length: 13 residues. The CDR3 reads CASSPDRQETQYF. CDR3 in DNA: TGTGCCAGCTCGCCGGACAGGCAAGAGACCCAGTACTTC. Full variable domain (remainder filled in from reference TRBV18 and TRBJ2-5): NAGVMQNPRHLVRRRGQEARLRCSPMKGHSHVYWYRQLPEEGLKFMVYLQKENIIDESGMPKERFSAEFPKEGPSILRIQQVVRGDSAAYFCASSPDRQETQYFGPGTRLLVL.

The rearrangement uses TRBV4-3 and TRBJ2-1; no clear D gene. Looked up from germline, CDR1 is LGHNA and CDR2 is YSLEER. CDR3 length equals 13 residues. V was cut by 2 bases and J by 4 bases, with 6 bases left in between. The CDR3 loop is CASSQSRYNEQFF. The CDR3 nucleotides read TGCGCCAGCAGCCAATCGCGGTACAATGAGCAGTTCTTC.

In DNA form, the CDR3 reads TGTGCCTCGGGACAGGGGGAAGCTTTCTTT. Protein product: CASGQGEAFF. The rearrangement links TRBV30 to TRBJ1-1, with TRBD1 identical over 10 bases. The CDR3 runs to 10 residues. CDR1 is GTSNPN, CDR2 SVGIG, per germline (reference sequence). V lost 7 bases, J lost 8 bases, and 1 base stayed unmatched.

The count of this clone is one. V and J are TRBV9 and TRBJ1-6; D is perhaps TRBD1 (6 bases). With 0 bases removed from V and 7 bases from J, the gap between germline ends came to 14 bases. The V gene's germline CDR1 is SGDLS and CDR2 YYNGEE. The CDR3 spans 16 residues. The CDR3 nucleotides are TGTGCCAGCAGCGTAGGGCAGGGGTCCCCAAATTCACCCCTCCACTTT. Its protein product is CASSVGQGSPNSPLHF.

V gene TRBV19 combines with J gene TRBJ2-2; TRBD2 aligns across 8 bases. This CDR3 is built from 14 residues. CDR1 is LNHDA and CDR2 is SQIVND in the germline V gene (reference sequence). V shed 9 bases, J shed 7 bases, and the junction held 10 bases outside the gene matches. The CDR3, as DNA: TGTGCCAGCGTCAGCGGGAGAGTTGACGGGGAGCTGTTTTTT. This translates into CASVSGRVDGELFF.

This chain joins TRBV5-1 and TRBJ1-1, with 9 bases aligning to TRBD1. The germline V gene has CDR1 SGHRS and CDR2 YFSETQ. After removal of 1 base from V and 0 bases from J, the junction contained 4 bases not matched to a gene. The CDR3 runs 16 residues. The CDR3: CASSLTGTGMNTEAFF. CDR3 sequence (DNA): TGCGCCAGCAGCTTGACCGGGACAGGGATGAACACTGAAGCTTTCTTT.

The J gene is TRBJ1-6, the V gene TRBV2; weak D call: TRBD1 (5 bases). The CDR3 has 13 residues. V was shortened by 6 bases and J by 9 bases, with 12 bases between the two germline ends. Germline lookup yields CDR1 SNHLY and CDR2 FYNNEI. In nucleotides, the CDR3 is TGTGCCAGCAGAGGGGAGCCAACTTCACCCCTCCACTTT. This codes for CASRGEPTSPLHF.

The V gene is TRBV7-3, the J gene TRBJ2-6; 9 bases match TRBD1. Per germline, CDR1 SGHTA and CDR2 FQGTGA. The V and J ends lost 4 bases and 3 bases, in that order; junction bases with no gene match: 10. The CDR3 is 18 amino acids. CDR3 DNA: TGTGCCAGCAGCTCCCACCGGGACAGGGTTAATGGGGCCAACGTCCTGACTTTC. It yields the protein CASSSHRDRVNGANVLTF.

The rearrangement uses TRBV6-8 and TRBJ1-1, with unresolved D. The CDR3 loop spans 13 amino acids. CDR1 is MNHGY, CDR2 SAAAGT, per germline. Trimming stripped 10 bases from V and 3 bases from J, with 15 bases between. CDR3 in DNA: TGTGCCAACCTCCTCACCCGGGACACTGAAGCTTTCTTT. It is translated as CANLLTRDTEAFF.

V is TRBV19 and J is TRBJ2-5; D could derive from TRBD1 or TRBD2 (6 bases each). V lost 6 bases and J 3 bases, leaving 20 bases between the germline ends. CDR1 is LNHDA, CDR2 SQIVND, per germline (reference sequence). The CDR3 is 16 residues long. The CDR3 is CASSIQGLAREETQYF. The DNA of the CDR3 is TGTGCCAGTAGCATCCAGGGGCTAGCGCGGGAAGAGACCCAGTACTTC.

V usage is TRBV6-6 and J usage is TRBJ2-3, with D perhaps matching TRBD1 or TRBD2 (6 bases each). V was clipped by 4 bases and J by 3 bases, with 11 bases between them. The CDR3 consists of 14 residues. Germline CDR1 is MNHNY and CDR2 is SVGAGI (reference sequence). Written as DNA, the CDR3 is TGTGCCAGCAGTTTGGGGGGCCCAACAGATACGCAGTATTTT. Translated: CASSLGGPTDTQYF.

The V call is TRBV4-1, the J call TRBJ2-2; D gene unclear. The CDR3 totals 16 residues. The germline CDR1 and CDR2 sequences are MGHRA and YSYEKL. Trimming took 2 bases from V and 0 from J, leaving 10 bases between them. CDR3 coding DNA: TGCGCCAGCAGCCAAAGGGCAGATCCGAACACCGGGGAGCTGTTTTTT. Translation: CASSQRADPNTGELFF.

This clone was picked up a small number of times. The chain combines TRBV5-1 with TRBJ2-1; 10 positions agree with TRBD2. CDR3 size: 14 residues. The germline V gene encodes CDR1 SGHRS and CDR2 YFSETQ. With 0 bases clipped from V and 8 bases from J, the junction kept 2 bases outside the gene matches. The DNA of the CDR3 is TGCGCCAGCAGCTTGGAACTAGCGGGGTATGAGCAGTTCTTC. Residues: CASSLELAGYEQFF.

The CDR3 bases are TGTGCCAGCAGCTTCGGGACTAGCGGCTACGAGCAGTACGTC. As protein: CASSFGTSGYEQYV. The V and J genes are TRBV7-8 and TRBJ2-7; the match to TRBD2 covers 11 bases. V shed 3 bases, J shed 3 bases, and the junction held 1 base outside the gene matches. The CDR3 is made up of 14 amino acids. The V gene's germline CDR1 is SGHVS and CDR2 FQNEAQ.

The rearrangement links TRBV28 to TRBJ1-1, with D maybe TRBD1 (5 bases). The CDR3 has 14 residues. V lost 2 bases to trimming and J lost 2 bases, with 9 bases between them. CDR1 MDHEN and CDR2 SYDVKM come from the germline V gene. CDR3 amino acids: CASSLGAQNTEAFF. CDR3 sequence (DNA): TGTGCCAGCAGTTTAGGGGCCCAAAACACTGAAGCTTTCTTT.